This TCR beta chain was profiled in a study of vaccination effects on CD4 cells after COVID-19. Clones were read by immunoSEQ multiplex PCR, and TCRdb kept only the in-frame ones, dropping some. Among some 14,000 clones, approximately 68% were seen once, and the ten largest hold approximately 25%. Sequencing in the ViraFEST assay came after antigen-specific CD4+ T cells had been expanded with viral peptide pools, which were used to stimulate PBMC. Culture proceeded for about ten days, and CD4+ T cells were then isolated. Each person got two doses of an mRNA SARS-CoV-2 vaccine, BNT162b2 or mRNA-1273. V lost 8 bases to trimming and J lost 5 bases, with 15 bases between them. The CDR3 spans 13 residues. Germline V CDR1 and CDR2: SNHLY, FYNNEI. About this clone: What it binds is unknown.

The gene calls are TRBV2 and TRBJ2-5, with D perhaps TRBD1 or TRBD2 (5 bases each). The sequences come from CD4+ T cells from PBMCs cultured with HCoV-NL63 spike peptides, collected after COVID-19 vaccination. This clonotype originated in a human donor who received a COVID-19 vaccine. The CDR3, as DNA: TGTGCCAGCTCAAAGGCGAGGGGTGAGACCCAGTACTTC. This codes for CASSKARGETQYF. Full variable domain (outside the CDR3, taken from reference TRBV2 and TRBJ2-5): EPEVTQTPSHQVTQMGQEVILRCVPISNHLYFYWYRQILGQKVEFLVSFYNNEISEKSEIFDDQFSVERPDGSNFTLKIRSTKLEDSAMYFCASSKARGETQYFGPGTRLLVL.